This T cell receptor (beta chain) was sequenced in a study of T cell repertoires in cytomegalovirus infection. Study summary: Peptides in the study included HLA-C-restricted and HLA-B-restricted CMV epitopes. Public TCR beta signatures marked donors with CMV infection and the matching HLA.

TCRdb independently ran MiXCR on the reads; one entry per CDR3 protein. The sample has roughly 990,000 distinct CDR3 sequences, less than 35% seen once. The sample holds one count of this clonotype. Its antigen is still unknown. Overall study results and limits: Summed frequency of shared TCR beta families picked out CMV carriers who also had the relevant HLA. In two of eight donors, the top clonotype was HLA-C-restricted CMV-specific.

The CDR3 has 13 amino acids. Germline CDR1 reads MNHEY; CDR2 reads SMNVEV (reference sequence). V lost 0 bases and J lost 6, with 8 bases in between. The V and J genes are TRBV27 and TRBJ2-5; D is ambiguous. The sequenced sample was cultured CD8+ T cells from PBMCs, obtained from culture after CMV antigen stimulation. This TCR was sampled from a human donor in good health (CMV status not recorded). Some clones in this sample may be carry-over from other donors' samples. This CDR3 is CASSLSRSKTQYF. The CDR3 coding sequence is TGTGCCAGCAGTTTATCACGGTCAAAGACCCAGTACTTC.